This T cell receptor beta chain was sequenced in a study of early T cells in non-severe SARS-CoV-2 infection. Study-level background: Sequenced bulk RNA came from whole blood that was unsorted, and chains were unpaired.

The TCR library protocol was used to attach unique molecular identifiers. These identifiers were attached to individual cDNA molecules. TCRdb redid the calling of the 5' RACE reads with MiXCR, one entry per CDR3 protein. The sample carries approximately 97,000 distinct CDR3 sequences, 11% recorded once. Only a few counts were recorded for this clonotype. Antigen specificity is unknown. Points from the study as a whole: Anti-spike CD8 specificities were favored by VDJdb matching, whose results missed private and CD4 specificities.

This CDR3 is built from 13 residues. CDR1 and CDR2 (germline): SEHNR, FQNEAQ (reference sequence). V trimming: 1 base; J trimming: 9 bases; junction bases outside the gene matches: 5. The material sequenced was whole blood, taken at baseline. The gene calls are TRBV7-9 and TRBJ1-1; 7 bases fit TRBD1. The TCR was taken from an adult who was a healthcare worker with PCR-confirmed SARS-CoV-2 infection or an uninfected control (not recorded which). The CDR3 spells CASSLETGNKAFF. The CDR3 region has the DNA TGTGCCAGCAGCTTAGAGACAGGGAATAAAGCTTTCTTT.